This T cell receptor beta chain appears in the sequencing data of a study of spatial heterogeneity in lung cancer. Study-wide background: Matched bulk RNA-seq provided a T cell module score, and TCR transcript counts in tumor regions correlated strongly with it.

As for time point: sample taken at primary tumor resection. Tumor, nontumor lung or frozen PBMC supplied whole RNA that was sequenced unsorted. Findings of the study overall: It was found that expanded intratumoral alpha and beta TCR counts tracked tumor mutation counts. Coverage of tumor T cells was estimated at approximately 7% for alpha chains and approximately 12% for beta chains.

This clonotype was counted a few times. What it recognizes is unknown. The germline V gene encodes CDR1 MNHEY and CDR2 SVGAGI. CDR3 length equals 14 residues. V was shortened by 8 bases and J by 6 bases, with 16 bases between the two germline ends. The library protocol tagged each TCR cDNA with a unique molecular identifier. TCRdb independently ran MiXCR on the 5' RACE reads; one entry per CDR3 protein. The sample records around 9,600 distinct CDR3 sequences, roughly 6% being singletons. The chain recombines TRBV6-5 with TRBJ2-2; D might be TRBD1 (6 bases). The clonotype comes from a female donor with early-stage non-small cell lung cancer. The source material was lung tumor tissue, sampled at surgery. CDR3 residues: CASSTTRGPGELFF. CDR3 in DNA: TGTGCCAGCTCAACTACCAGGGGTCCCGGGGAGCTGTTTTTT.